Each of the 31 T cell receptor beta chains below was sequenced from the same sample in a study of post-analysis software for immune sequencing data. Sequencing libraries made from TCR beta cDNA carried unique molecular identifiers. TCRdb reprocessed the PCR reads via MiXCR and lists one record per CDR3 protein. The repertoire holds more than 350,000 distinct CDR3 sequences, 30% to 40% seen once, with about 8% in the top ten. General study findings and limits: In patients, about five TRBV segments were more frequent than in controls, with TRBV5-6, TRBV5-1 and TRBV20-1 among them.

The antigens of these receptors remain unknown. Material for sequencing was blood. The receptor source for this set is a girl aged 2 to 10 with multiple sclerosis.

A remark on this clonotype: At one boundary the junction diverges from the germline segment, which might be a read error. This sequence joins TRBV20-1 and TRBJ1-6, with D tentatively TRBD1 (6 bases). The CDR3 is 14 residues long. Germline-derived CDR1 and CDR2 are DFQATT and SNEGSKA (reference sequence). CDR3 in amino acids: CSGRQDRFNSPLHF. Here the CDR3 DNA reads TGCAGTGGTAGACAGGACAGATTTAATTCACCCCTCCACTTT.

About this clonotype: A read error may be the cause here, since a much bigger clone is one base away. This chain joins TRBV10-3 and TRBJ2-5; 8 nucleotides agree with TRBD2. CDR1 and CDR2 from the germline V gene are ENHRY and SYGVKD. The CDR3 is 13 amino acids. The CDR3 loop is CAISSGGGETRYF. CDR3 DNA: TGTGCCATCTCTTCCGGGGGGGGAGAGACCCGGTACTTC.

This clonotype occurred a few times. This chain uses TRBV29-1 with TRBJ2-6; no definite D call. V lost 2 bases and J 6 bases, leaving 8 bases between the germline ends. The CDR3 has 13 residues. Germline lookup yields CDR1 SQVTM and CDR2 ANQGSEA. This CDR3 reads CSVETALANVLTF. For the CDR3, the DNA is TGCAGCGTTGAAACAGCCTTGGCCAACGTCCTGACTTTC.

This clonotype was picked up a small number of times. This chain links TRBV7-2 with TRBJ2-5; maybe TRBD2 (5 bases). The CDR3 has 15 amino acids. Per the germline V gene, CDR1 is SGHTA and CDR2 is FQGNSA. Trimming removed 5 bases from V and 2 bases from J, with 15 bases in between. This CDR3 reads CASSPLTGKQETQYF. The CDR3 DNA sequence: TGTGCCAGCAGCCCTCTTACCGGGAAGCAAGAGACCCAGTACTTC.

This clonotype was observed a handful of times. The chain employs TRBV7-9 and TRBJ2-7; D is unresolved. Deletions cut 5 bases from V and 2 bases from J, with 16 bases between. The CDR3 covers 15 residues. Germline lookup yields CDR1 SEHNR and CDR2 FQNEAQ (reference sequence). This CDR3 reads CASSQIALSPYEQYF. The CDR3 nucleotides read TGTGCCAGCAGCCAGATCGCCCTTTCCCCCTACGAGCAGTACTTC. Full variable domain (missing parts from reference TRBV7-9 and TRBJ2-7): DTGVSQNPRHKITKRGQNVTFRCDPISEHNRLYWYRQTLGQGPEFLTYFQNEAQLEKSRLLSDRFSAERPKGSFSTLEIQRTEQGDSAMYLCASSQIALSPYEQYFGPGTRLTVT.

This chain links TRBV7-8 with TRBJ1-5; no reliable D call. Germline V lookup: CDR1 SGHVS, CDR2 FQNEAQ. Trimming took 2 bases from V and 1 from J, leaving 18 bases between them. This CDR3 has 18 residues. The CDR3 sequence is CASSLFGNPRGSNQPQHF. The DNA of the CDR3 is TGTGCCAGCAGCTTATTTGGCAACCCAAGAGGGAGCAATCAGCCCCAGCATTTT.

This rearrangement joins TRBV20-1 to TRBJ1-6; D not resolved. The CDR3 extends over 13 amino acids. Germline CDR1 DFQATT, CDR2 SNEGSKA (reference sequence). The germline V and J ends were trimmed by 2 bases and 6 bases, with 8 bases remaining between them. As DNA, the CDR3 is TGCAGTGCTAGAAGACGACTTAATTCACCCCTCCACTTT. Translation gives CSARRRLNSPLHF.

The genes are TRBV12-3 or TRBV12-4 and TRBJ2-3; TRBD2 aligns across 7 bases. This CDR3 contains 16 residues. The V gene end was trimmed by 2 bases and the J gene end by 0 bases; junction bases not matched to a gene: 5. The CDR3 sequence is CASSLWQLASTDTQYF. CDR3 DNA sequence: TGTGCCAGCAGTTTATGGCAACTAGCGAGCACAGATACGCAGTATTTT.

The genes are TRBV5-1 and TRBJ2-3, with 7 bases matching TRBD1. Germline CDR1 is SGHRS and CDR2 is YFSETQ. V gave up 3 bases and J gave up 0 bases; unmatched junction bases: 4. This CDR3 comprises 15 residues. Written as DNA, the CDR3 is TGCGCCAGCAGCTCAGGGGGTATTAGCACAGATACGCAGTATTTT. Translated, it gives CASSSGGISTDTQYF. The full variable domain, its missing parts supplied by reference TRBV5-1 and TRBJ2-3, is KAGVTQTPRYLIKTRGQQVTLSCSPISGHRSVSWYQQTPGQGLQFLFEYFSETQRNKGNFPGRFSGRQFSNSRSEMNVSTLELGDSALYLCASSSGGISTDTQYFGPGTRLTVL.

The chain is built from TRBV12-5 and TRBJ1-5; D perhaps matches TRBD1 (5 bases). Germline values: CDR1 LGHNT, CDR2 FRNRAP. Trimming cost V 2 bases and J 3 bases, with 17 bases left between them. The CDR3 is 17 amino acids. The CDR3 DNA is TGTGCTAGTGGTTTGACGGACGGGGCAGGCCTCAATCAGCCCCAGCATTTT. Protein sequence: CASGLTDGAGLNQPQHF.

This clonotype appeared a few times. This chain uses TRBV12-3 or TRBV12-4 with TRBJ2-4; 9 bases fit TRBD1. The junction had 8 bases not matched to a gene; V was cut back by 5 bases and J by 0 bases. This CDR3 contains 17 residues. In DNA form, the CDR3 reads TGTGCCAGCAGTCCGTTTACAGGGGGCGCAGCCAAAAACATTCAGTACTTC. This sequence encodes CASSPFTGGAAKNIQYF.

The genes are TRBV11-2 and TRBJ2-1; D is uncertain. Per the germline V gene, CDR1 is SGHAT and CDR2 is FQNNGV. The CDR3 runs 12 residues. Trimming pared 5 bases from V and 10 bases from J, leaving 12 bases between. The CDR3 DNA reads as TGTGCCAGCAGCCCCTCGGTTCCGGAGCAGTTCTTC. This encodes CASSPSVPEQFF.

This clonotype was counted between two and nine times. Relative to the germline gene, one junction end is altered; a read error may explain this. The rearrangement joins TRBV12-3 or TRBV12-4 to TRBJ1-1; D is perhaps TRBD1 (5 bases). The CDR3 length is 14 residues. The CDR3 DNA follows: TGCGCCAGCAGACAAGGGACCAGATCTTTTGAAGCTTTCTTT. This translates into CASRQGTRSFEAFF.

This clonotype was seen more than once but under ten times. This rearrangement joins TRBV4-1 to TRBJ2-3; D may be TRBD1 or TRBD2 (6 bases each). In germline, CDR1 is MGHRA, CDR2 YSYEKL. V was cut by 3 bases and J by 0 bases, with 10 bases left in between. The CDR3 is 15 amino acids. The CDR3 DNA reads as TGCGCCAGCAGCCAGCGGGACATTAGCACAGATACGCAGTATTTT. Encoded protein: CASSQRDISTDTQYF.

The chain uses TRBV7-3 and TRBJ1-1; D unresolved. This CDR3 has 14 residues. Germline V gene lookup returns CDR1 SGHTA and CDR2 FQGTGA. Deletions cut 0 bases from V and 0 bases from J, with 5 bases between. DNA of the CDR3: TGTGCCAGCAGCTTAACGTCGATGAACACTGAAGCTTTCTTT. Residues: CASSLTSMNTEAFF.

The V call is TRBV12-3 or TRBV12-4, the J call TRBJ1-5; 7 bases are a match to TRBD1. This CDR3 region has 14 residues. The V and J ends lost 3 bases and 4 bases, in that order; junction bases with no gene match: 3. CDR3 DNA: TGTGCCAGCAGTTTTGGGACAGCTAATCAGCCCCAGCATTTT. It codes for CASSFGTANQPQHF.

The V and J genes are TRBV6-5 and TRBJ2-7, with D perhaps TRBD2 (7 bases). This CDR3 is 13 amino acids long. Trimming left V 6 bases short and J 3 bases short, with 12 bases between. Per germline, CDR1 MNHEY and CDR2 SVGAGI. The CDR3 coding sequence is TGTGCCAGCAGCCCGGGGGGCCGCTACGAGCAGTACTTC. Amino acids: CASSPGGRYEQYF.

V usage is TRBV28 and J usage is TRBJ2-7; maybe TRBD1 (5 bases). Trimming took off 5 bases at V and 7 bases at J, with 12 bases between the two ends. The CDR3 contains 12 residues. Germline V CDR1 and CDR2: MDHEN, SYDVKM. The CDR3 is CASSPQGLEQYF. In DNA, the CDR3 is TGTGCCAGCAGTCCCCAGGGTTTAGAGCAGTACTTC.

The chain couples TRBV18 to TRBJ2-6; the D is unclear. CDR1 and CDR2 (germline): KGHSH, LQKENI. The CDR3 totals 14 residues. With 1 base removed from V and 3 bases from J, the gap between germline ends came to 4 bases. The CDR3 DNA reads TGTGCCAGCTCACCACAGGGTGGGGCCAACGTCCTGACTTTC. This gives the protein CASSPQGGANVLTF.

This sequence joins TRBV27 and TRBJ1-1, with D tentatively TRBD1 (6 bases). The V end was cut by 3 bases, the J end by 10 bases, with 15 bases between. Germline lookup yields CDR1 MNHEY and CDR2 SMNVEV (reference sequence). This CDR3 spans 13 amino acids. The CDR3 region has the DNA TGTGCCAGCAGTTTGGACCAGGGGCTCTTAGCTTTCTTT. This codes for CASSLDQGLLAFF.

This chain joins TRBV10-3 and TRBJ2-1, with TRBD1 identical over 8 bases. The better agreement between TRBJ2-7 and the DNA end casts doubt on the J call. From germline, CDR1 is ENHRY and CDR2 SYGVKD. The CDR3 has 14 amino acids. The CDR3 DNA reads TGTGCCATCAGTGAGCAGGGGGCAGCGGGCGAGCAGTACTTC. Protein product: CAISEQGAAGEQYF.

The chain has TRBV24-1 and TRBJ2-1; 8 nucleotides align to TRBD2. CDR3 length: 13 amino acids. The germline gives CDR1 KGHDR, CDR2 SFDVKD. Trimming cost V 3 bases and J 15 bases; bases outside gene matches: 9. The CDR3: CATSDPTGTSRFF. CDR3 in DNA: TGTGCCACCAGTGATCCCACTGGGACTAGTCGGTTCTTC.

This chain connects TRBV29-1 to TRBJ1-2, with D perhaps TRBD1 (5 bases). This CDR3 contains 15 residues. In germline, CDR1 is SQVTM, CDR2 ANQGSEA. V lost 0 bases and J lost 4, with 15 bases in between. The CDR3 DNA is TGCAGCGTTGAAGAGACCACAGGTGGCCTCTATGGCTACACCTTC. This translates into CSVEETTGGLYGYTF.

In this sample, this clonotype turned up a few times. The V gene is TRBV12-3 or TRBV12-4, the J gene TRBJ2-5; 14 nucleotides line up with TRBD2. After removal of 6 bases from V and 1 base from J, the junction contained 10 bases not matched to a gene. CDR3 size: 18 residues. CDR3: CASRTGLAGGGFQETQYF. CDR3 DNA sequence: TGTGCCAGCAGAACAGGACTAGCGGGAGGAGGTTTCCAAGAGACCCAGTACTTC.

This clonotype showed up just a few times. This chain joins TRBV7-2 and TRBJ1-1; a weak D match, TRBD1 (6 bases). Trimming removed 2 bases at V and 3 bases at J, with 22 bases between. CDR1 is SGHTA and CDR2 is FQGNSA in the germline V gene. The length of the CDR3 is 18 residues. This chain's CDR3 is CASSLSGRGAWVDTEAFF. The CDR3 DNA follows: TGTGCCAGCAGCTTATCAGGTCGGGGGGCGTGGGTGGACACTGAAGCTTTCTTT.

This clonotype has only a few counts. CDR3 DNA: TGTGCCAGCAGTGAGACGGGACAGGGACGGTACCAGTACTTC. Translating gives CASSETGQGRYQYF. The gene calls are TRBV25-1 and TRBJ2-5; 9 positions agree with TRBD1. V lost 3 bases to trimming and J lost 10 bases; unmatched junction nucleotides: 9. Germline CDR1 and CDR2: MGHDK and SYGVNS. CDR3 length: 14 residues.

The chain joins TRBV27 to TRBJ2-5, with TRBD1 as a possible D gene (6 bases). This CDR3 has 19 residues. CDR1 MNHEY and CDR2 SMNVEV come from the germline V gene (reference sequence). V lost 0 bases and J 3 bases, leaving 23 bases between the germline ends. In DNA, the CDR3 is TGTGCCAGCAGTTTATCGGGGGACATTATATCAAATCACAAAGAGACCCAGTACTTC. It specifies CASSLSGDIISNHKETQYF.

This chain uses TRBV20-1 with TRBJ1-2; possibly TRBD1 for D (6 bases). V was cut by 4 bases and J by 8 bases, with 23 bases left in between. The germline CDR1 and CDR2 sequences are DFQATT and SNEGSKA (reference sequence). The CDR3 runs 15 residues. This CDR3 is CSAITSRDNPHGYTF. The CDR3 region has the DNA TGCAGTGCTATAACTTCCCGGGACAATCCGCACGGCTACACCTTC.

This clonotype was detected only a few times. The J gene is TRBJ2-1, the V gene TRBV7-3; D gene ambiguous. The V and J ends lost 5 bases and 0 bases respectively, with 11 bases between them. CDR1 is SGHTA, CDR2 FQGTGA, per germline. The CDR3 length is 15 residues. The CDR3 here is CASSMTASSYNEQFF. The CDR3 DNA reads as TGTGCCAGCAGCATGACGGCCAGCTCCTACAATGAGCAGTTCTTC.

V gene TRBV14 combines with J gene TRBJ1-1; D remains unclear. The CDR3 is 13 residues long. Trimming took 3 bases from V and 1 from J, leaving 6 bases between them. The germline gives CDR1 SGHDN, CDR2 FVKESK. The CDR3 DNA follows: TGTGCCAGCAGCCATTCAGGGAACACTGAAGCTTTCTTT. Residues: CASSHSGNTEAFF. The entire variable domain, with the rest obtained from reference TRBV14 and TRBJ1-1, is as follows: EAGVTQFPSHSVIEKGQTVTLRCDPISGHDNLYWYRRVMGKEIKFLLHFVKESKQDESGMPNNRFLAERTGGTYSTLKVQPAELEDSGVYFCASSHSGNTEAFFGQGTRLTVV.

This sequence joins TRBV6-2 or TRBV6-3 and TRBJ2-7; 11 bases align to TRBD2. Germline values: CDR1 MNHEY, CDR2 SVGEGT. This CDR3 is 16 amino acids long. With V trimmed by 2 bases and J by 5 bases, 8 bases remained unmatched. The DNA for the CDR3 is TGTGCCAGCAGTTACCCCGCTCTTAGCGGGAGGGACGAGCAGTACTTC. This codes for CASSYPALSGRDEQYF.